This entry features one T cell receptor (beta chain) sequence. CDR3 length equals 16 residues. Germline CDR1 MNHNY, CDR2 SVGAGI (reference sequence). V dropped 2 bases and J dropped 0 bases, with 11 bases sitting between them. TCRdb re-derived calls from the 5' RACE reads in MiXCR, one entry per CDR3 protein. The profile covers around 1.7 million distinct CDR3 sequences, with less than 35% appearing a single time and under 0.35% taken by the ten largest. This specimen belongs to a study of identical twins. The receptor was isolated from a newborn girl in good health. The rearrangement links TRBV6-6 to TRBJ2-1, with a possible D match to TRBD2 (6 bases). Sequencing was done on a sample of cord blood. CDR3 bases: TGTGCCAGCAGTTACGGGGCCGGGAGCTCCTACAATGAGCAGTTCTTC. Its protein is CASSYGAGSSYNEQFF.